The present entry profiles one T cell receptor (beta chain) with its context. TCR beta chains were sequenced at survey level with immunoSEQ. Profiled with immunoSEQ multiplex PCR; TCRdb holds only in-frame clones, not every one. Found here are under 90,000 clones, around 93% of them singletons; the top ten hold less than 4.5%. The receptor's source is a man aged 35-49 years with rheumatoid arthritis. The material sequenced was PBMCs.

Here the CDR3 reads CASSPPRGKGYEQYF. CDR3 DNA sequence: TGTGCCAGCAGTCCCCCCAGGGGAAAGGGCTACGAGCAGTACTTC. V and J are TRBV27 and TRBJ2-7; tentatively, D is TRBD1 (6 bases). Trimming cost V 5 bases and J 3 bases, with 17 bases left between them. Per germline, CDR1 MNHEY and CDR2 SMNVEV (reference sequence). This CDR3 region has 15 residues.